The 26 T cell receptor beta chains presented below share a single source sample, sequenced in a study of CD8+CD57+ T cells in acquired aplastic anemia. Profiling of TCR beta VDJ combinations and CDR3 sequences used genomic DNA as template. TCRdb fed the reads into MiXCR, producing one record per CDR3 protein. The sample lists approximately 200,000 distinct CDR3 sequences; under 50% were seen once. Selection for sequencing was limited to patients who had shown CD8+CD57+ cell expansion by flow cytometry. The sample taken for sequencing was sorted CD4+, CD8+, or CD8+CD57+ T cells (not recorded which) from PBMCs. The receptors were gathered from a human donor with aplastic anemia.

This clonotype was found many times. This rearrangement joins TRBV5-1 to TRBJ1-2; TRBD1 might be the D (5 bases). The CDR3 covers 15 residues. Germline CDR1 and CDR2: SGHRS and YFSETQ. V lost 0 bases and J lost 4, with 13 bases in between. CDR3 sequence: CASSLGEGYGYGYTF. DNA of the CDR3: TGCGCCAGCAGCTTGGGGGAGGGGTACGGCTATGGCTACACCTTC.

CDR3 coding DNA: TGCAGTGCTAGCGAGCAGTACTTC. Residues: CSASEQYF. The genes are TRBV20-1 and TRBJ2-1; D unresolved. The DNA end is a closer match to TRBJ2-7, so the J assignment may be wrong. Germline V lookup: CDR1 DFQATT, CDR2 SNEGSKA (reference sequence). The CDR3 has 8 amino acids.

V is TRBV7-1 and J is TRBJ2-3; a possible D gene is TRBD1 (6 bases). TRBV7-1 is given ORF status, its function remaining uncertain. This CDR3 contains 16 residues. Trimming pared 3 bases from V and 2 bases from J, leaving 15 bases between. CDR3: CASSSNRVSTTDTQYF. CDR3 nucleotide sequence: TGTGCCAGCAGCTCGAACAGGGTTTCTACCACAGATACGCAGTATTTT.

The CDR3 coding sequence is TGTGCCAGTAGTACCCTCCCCGGACAGGCTTATGGCTACACCTTC. Amino acid sequence: CASSTLPGQAYGYTF. The rearrangement uses TRBV19 and TRBJ1-2; 7 nucleotides agree with TRBD1. V dropped 4 bases and J dropped 5; count of bases not matched to a gene: 10. Germline CDR1 reads LNHDA; CDR2 reads SQIVND (reference sequence). This CDR3 is built from 15 residues.

The gene calls are TRBV7-9 and TRBJ1-2; perhaps TRBD1 as D (5 bases). Germline V gene sequence: CDR1 SEHNR, CDR2 FQNEAQ (reference sequence). Trimming took 2 bases from V and 4 from J, leaving 14 bases between them. The CDR3 extends over 15 amino acids. CDR3 sequence reads: CASSLSTGPAYGYTF. The CDR3 DNA reads TGTGCCAGCAGCTTAAGTACAGGACCCGCCTATGGCTACACCTTC.

This clonotype came up many times. This sequence joins TRBV6-1 and TRBJ1-2, with D maybe TRBD1 (5 bases). The germline V gene encodes CDR1 MNHNS and CDR2 SASEGT. The V and J ends lost 6 bases and 4 bases respectively, with 12 bases between them. The CDR3 runs 13 residues. In DNA, the CDR3 is TGTGCCAGCAGCACTCAGGGTTTCTATGGCTACACCTTC. Its translation: CASSTQGFYGYTF.

The rearrangement uses TRBV7-3 and TRBJ2-5, with TRBD1 as a possible D gene (5 bases). The CDR3 is 14 residues long. Germline V lookup: CDR1 SGHTA, CDR2 FQGTGA. Trimming removed 5 bases from V and 5 bases from J, with 15 bases in between. The CDR3 nucleotides are TGTGCCAGCAGCCTCAATCAGGGAAAGGAGACCCAGTACTTC. The encoded protein is CASSLNQGKETQYF.

The table lists this clonotype with many counts. The chain employs TRBV6-5 and TRBJ1-2; 8 bases match TRBD1. This CDR3 is 13 amino acids long. The V and J ends lost 2 bases and 6 bases, in that order; junction bases with no gene match: 2. Germline loops: CDR1 MNHEY, CDR2 SVGAGI. CDR3 residues: CASSYQGADGYTF. In nucleotides, the CDR3 is TGTGCCAGCAGTTACCAGGGGGCGGATGGCTACACCTTC.

The rearrangement joins TRBV19 to TRBJ1-5, with TRBD1 matching over 7 bases. The CDR3 is made up of 15 amino acids. After removal of 3 bases from V and 3 bases from J, the junction contained 5 bases not matched to a gene. Per germline, CDR1 LNHDA and CDR2 SQIVND (reference sequence). The CDR3 spells CASSIDRAHNQPQHF. CDR3 DNA sequence: TGTGCCAGTAGTATCGACAGGGCGCACAATCAGCCCCAGCATTTT.

This clonotype was counted many times. The chain employs TRBV25-1 and TRBJ1-4; 10 positions agree with TRBD1. V gave up 9 bases and J gave up 4 bases; unmatched junction bases: 11. Germline values: CDR1 MGHDK, CDR2 SYGVNS. The CDR3 consists of 16 residues. DNA for the CDR3: TGTGCCAGTTCGTCCGGGACAGGGGAAGTTAATGAAAAACTGTTTTTT. Translated: CASSSGTGEVNEKLFF.

Turning to this clonotype: Being one base from a much bigger clone, this may be a read error. V and J are TRBV5-1 and TRBJ2-2, with unresolved D. CDR1 and CDR2 (germline): SGHRS, YFSETQ. CDR3 size: 15 residues. CDR3 amino acids: CARSLQATNTGELFF. CDR3 bases: TGCGCCCGCAGCTTGCAGGCTACGAACACCGGGGAGCTGTTTTTT.

The J gene is TRBJ1-1, the V gene TRBV25-1; no definite D call. This CDR3 is 12 amino acids long. Trimming stripped 3 bases from V and 5 bases from J, with 7 bases between. CDR1 and CDR2 (germline): MGHDK, SYGVNS. Here the CDR3 DNA reads TGTGCCAGCAGTGATGGGCCAACTGAAGCTTTCTTT. Protein product: CASSDGPTEAFF.

The J gene is TRBJ1-1, the V gene TRBV10-3, with 10 bases matching TRBD1. Germline V gene data show CDR1 as ENHRY and CDR2 as SYGVKD. The CDR3 loop spans 18 amino acids. The ends lost 0 bases at V and 3 bases at J; junction bases unmatched: 10. CDR3 nucleotide sequence: TGTGCCATCAGTGAGTCGGGACAGGGGAACTATGGCTACACTGAAGCTTTCTTT. It encodes CAISESGQGNYGYTEAFF.

With regard to this clonotype: This may stem from a read error, because a much larger clone lies one nucleotide away. The V call is TRBV4-1, the J call TRBJ1-6; D perhaps matches TRBD1 (5 bases). Germline CDR1 MGHRA, CDR2 YSYEKL. V was cut by 0 bases and J by 9 bases, with 30 bases left in between. This CDR3 comprises 21 residues. CDR3 DNA sequence: TGCGCCAGCAGCCAAGAGTCTGTGAAAGACCTCGGCAGGGCTATAAGTTCACCCCTCCACTTT. Translating gives CASSQESVKDLGRAISSPLHF.

The rearrangement joins TRBV10-3 to TRBJ2-2, with 12 nucleotides matching TRBD2. The V segment lost 3 bases and the J segment 3 bases; nucleotides outside the gene matches: 8. Germline V lookup: CDR1 ENHRY, CDR2 SYGVKD. There are 18 residues in the CDR3. CDR3 sequence: CAISDWASGGAYTGELFF. As DNA, the CDR3 is TGTGCCATCAGTGACTGGGCTAGCGGGGGGGCGTACACCGGGGAGCTGTTTTTT.

This clonotype was counted ten times or more. The chain combines TRBV2 with TRBJ2-1; D gene ambiguous. Deletions cut 5 bases from V and 7 bases from J, with 12 bases between. The CDR3 is 13 amino acids. The V gene's germline CDR1 is SNHLY and CDR2 FYNNEI. The CDR3 region has the DNA TGTGCCAGCAGTCAAGACCGGTATAATGAGCAGTTCTTC. Amino acid sequence: CASSQDRYNEQFF.

This clonotype was seen more than once but under ten times. The gene calls are TRBV4-2 and TRBJ1-1, with D unresolved. This CDR3 contains 15 residues. The V end lost 0 bases, the J end lost 1 base, and 9 bases lay between the germline ends. Germline assignment: CDR1 LGHNA and CDR2 YNFKEQ. This CDR3 reads CASSQERHSNTEAFF. DNA for the CDR3: TGTGCCAGCAGCCAAGAGAGACACTCGAACACTGAAGCTTTCTTT.

This clonotype occurred a few times. This chain uses TRBV25-1 with TRBJ2-1; D possibly corresponds to TRBD1 (6 bases). Germline CDR1 is MGHDK and CDR2 is SYGVNS. The germline V and J ends were trimmed by 8 bases and 12 bases, with 14 bases remaining between them. This CDR3 contains 11 residues. The CDR3 DNA follows: TGTGCCAGCGACCTACAGGGTAGGCAGTTCTTC. Translated: CASDLQGRQFF.

The chain has TRBV19 and TRBJ2-7, with a weak D call TRBD1 (8 bases). This CDR3 is built from 12 residues. CDR1 LNHDA and CDR2 SQIVND come from the germline V gene (reference sequence). Deletions cut 9 bases from V and 9 bases from J, with 18 bases between. The CDR3 DNA is TGTGCCAGCGCACAGGGGGGGGAAGGGCAGTACTTC. Its translation is CASAQGGEGQYF.

V and J are TRBV18 and TRBJ1-6, with 9 positions matching TRBD1. V was clipped by 2 bases and J by 7 bases; unmatched bases: 9. The CDR3 is 17 amino acids. Germline-derived CDR1 and CDR2 are KGHSH and LQKENI. CDR3 sequence reads: CASSPSRTGVDNSPLHF. CDR3 bases: TGTGCCAGCTCACCATCGCGGACAGGGGTAGACAATTCACCCCTCCACTTT.

To note about this clonotype: One end of the junction varies from germline; a read error may be responsible. The J gene is TRBJ1-1, the V gene TRBV5-1; maybe TRBD1 (5 bases). Germline lookup yields CDR1 SGHRS and CDR2 YFSETQ. The CDR3 is 14 amino acids. CDR3 sequence reads: CASTDGGQNTEAFF. In DNA, the CDR3 is TGTGCCAGCACTGATGGGGGTCAGAACACTGAAGCTTTCTTT.

In this sample, this clonotype turned up many times. The chain has TRBV12-3 or TRBV12-4 and TRBJ2-6, with 7 bases identical to TRBD1. V lost 6 bases, J lost 2 bases, and 13 bases stayed unmatched. CDR3 length equals 18 residues. CDR3 loop: CASRANRGRAPGANVLTF. The CDR3 coding sequence is TGTGCCAGCAGGGCTAACAGGGGACGGGCTCCTGGGGCCAACGTCCTGACTTTC.

The V and J genes are TRBV29-1 and TRBJ2-5, with a possible D match to TRBD2 (5 bases). CDR1 is SQVTM, CDR2 ANQGSEA, per germline. Trimming took 3 bases from V and 5 from J, leaving 13 bases between them. There are 13 residues in the CDR3. The CDR3 DNA sequence: TGCAGCGTTGAGATGGGGAGAAGGGAGACCCAGTACTTC. Translation gives CSVEMGRRETQYF.

The table lists this clonotype with many counts. V gene TRBV4-1 combines with J gene TRBJ2-7; D ambiguous. CDR1 is MGHRA and CDR2 is YSYEKL in the germline V gene. The CDR3 extends over 11 amino acids. Trimming left V 1 base short and J 11 bases short, with 9 bases between. CDR3 in amino acids: CASSQGPAKYF. CDR3 DNA sequence: TGCGCCAGCAGCCAAGGACCCGCAAAGTACTTC.

As regards this clonotype: Since a much larger clone is just one base distant, this may be a read error. This chain links TRBV20-1 with TRBJ2-1; 8 nucleotides line up with TRBD1. This CDR3 spans 15 amino acids. The junction had 15 bases not matched to a gene; V was cut back by 6 bases and J by 8 bases. CDR1 and CDR2 from the germline V gene are DFQATT and SNEGSKA (reference sequence). Here the CDR3 DNA reads TGCAGTGCCCCCTTCAACAGGGGGTTTCGTGATGAGCAGTTCTTC. This codes for CSAPFNRGFRDEQFF.

This clonotype was detected ten times or more. The chain combines TRBV7-9 with TRBJ1-3; D gene uncertain. Between the trimmed V and J ends, which lost 1 base and 4 bases, there was a span of 5 bases. The germline V gene has CDR1 SEHNR and CDR2 FQNEAQ (reference sequence). The CDR3 has 13 residues. CDR3 bases: TGTGCCAGCAGCTTAGAGACAGGAAACACCATATATTTT. It codes for CASSLETGNTIYF.